This TCR beta chain derives from a study of CD8 T cells in Susac syndrome. Sequencing of TCR beta was performed on blood CD8+ T cells and on blood CD4+ T cells. Healthy donors acted as controls, with matching for age and sex. FACS was used to enrich TEMRA cells, whereas the CD8+ and CD4+ T cells were obtained by negative isolation. Reverse transcription of roughly 0.45 to 1 ug RNA was carried out with random hexamers. An immunoSEQ multiplex PCR generated amplified TCR beta CDR3 products spanning 54 Vbeta and 13 Jbeta. MiXCR, applied by TCRdb to the immunoSEQ multiplex PCR reads, yields one record per CDR3 protein. The sample has 180,000 or so distinct CDR3 sequences; about 94% are singletons. Material for sequencing was CD4+ T cells from PBMCs. The receptor comes from a human donor in good health.

In DNA, the CDR3 is TGTGCCAGCTCTGGCTACGAGCAGTACTTC. Protein: CASSGYEQYF. The gene calls are TRBV3-1 and TRBJ2-7, with unresolved D. V gave up 8 bases and J gave up 3 bases, with 5 bases separating them. Germline assignment: CDR1 LGHDT and CDR2 YNNKEL (reference sequence). The CDR3 runs to 10 residues.